This entry lists 14 T cell receptor beta chains sequenced from one sample in a study of T-cell memory formation after mild COVID-19. MiXCR, applied by TCRdb to the 5' RACE reads, yields one record per CDR3 protein. The table has about 290,000 distinct CDR3 sequences, about 15% seen once; the top ten hold more than 20%. The sequencing input was PBMCs or a T cell subset sorted from them (not recorded which). Every receptor here comes from a young man who had mild COVID-19 (a few samples of this study predate the infection). Cell type and time point are not known.

The chain recombines TRBV12-3 or TRBV12-4 with TRBJ2-5; 10 nucleotides match TRBD1. The length of the CDR3 is 16 residues. The ends lost 4 bases at V and 4 bases at J; junction bases unmatched: 9. CDR3 protein: CASSSTRDRGGETQYF. CDR3 DNA sequence: TGTGCCAGCAGTTCTACACGGGACAGGGGAGGAGAGACCCAGTACTTC.

Only a few counts were recorded for this clonotype. The V and J genes are TRBV6-6 and TRBJ1-1; unclear D gene. CDR3 length: 14 residues. Trimming pared 5 bases from V and 3 bases from J, leaving 13 bases between. Germline CDR1 and CDR2: MNHNY and SVGAGI (reference sequence). The DNA of the CDR3 is TGTGCCAGCAGTCAACTGGGCCCCTACACTGAAGCTTTCTTT. It translates to CASSQLGPYTEAFF.

This rearrangement joins TRBV7-2 to TRBJ2-5; 15 nucleotides match TRBD2. The V gene's germline CDR1 is SGHTA and CDR2 FQGNSA. The CDR3 sequence is 16 residues long. With 6 bases clipped from V and 5 bases from J, the junction kept 7 bases outside the gene matches. CDR3 DNA: TGTGCCAGCAGACAAGGACTAGCGGGGGGGCCGGAGACCCAGTACTTC. Its translation is CASRQGLAGGPETQYF.

This clonotype was observed many times. The CDR3: CASSPMGAVDQPQHF. CDR3 DNA: TGCGCCAGCAGCCCAATGGGGGCTGTCGATCAGCCCCAGCATTTT. The gene calls are TRBV5-1 and TRBJ1-5, with a tentative D call TRBD1 (6 bases). This CDR3 has 15 residues. Germline CDR1 reads SGHRS; CDR2 reads YFSETQ. The V end lost 4 bases, the J end lost 5 bases, and 16 bases lay between the germline ends.

A few counts support this clonotype. The CDR3 here is CASRFGPGAGEQYF. The CDR3 nucleotides read TGTGCCAGCAGATTCGGCCCAGGGGCCGGCGAGCAGTACTTC. This chain uses TRBV5-4 with TRBJ2-7, with D possibly TRBD1 on 6 matching bases. The germline gives CDR1 SGHNT, CDR2 YYREEE (reference sequence). V was shortened by 5 bases and J by 6 bases, with 18 bases between the two germline ends. The CDR3 runs 14 residues.

This clonotype was picked up many times. The chain has TRBV7-2 and TRBJ1-1, with a weak D call TRBD1 (6 bases). This CDR3 contains 14 residues. The germline CDR1 and CDR2 sequences are SGHTA and FQGNSA. The V and J ends lost 4 bases and 5 bases respectively, with 14 bases between them. DNA of the CDR3: TGTGCCAGCAGCTACCAGGGGCGAGGTACTGAAGCTTTCTTT. It codes for CASSYQGRGTEAFF.

This clonotype was seen only a few times. J is TRBJ1-2 and V is TRBV4-2; TRBD1 agrees at 8 bases. CDR3 length: 15 amino acids. Germline values: CDR1 LGHNA, CDR2 YNFKEQ. After removal of 4 bases from V and 8 bases from J, the junction contained 12 bases not matched to a gene. CDR3 loop: CASSPDRGGMEGYTF. The DNA for the CDR3 is TGTGCCAGCAGCCCCGACAGGGGTGGAATGGAGGGCTACACCTTC.

This clonotype was detected only a few times. The CDR3 DNA reads TGTGCCAGCAGCCCGGGACCGGGGCTCACTGAAGCTTTCTTT. This encodes CASSPGPGLTEAFF. The chain couples TRBV7-9 to TRBJ1-1; maybe TRBD1 (5 bases). This CDR3 contains 14 residues. V was pared by 5 bases and J by 4 bases, with 14 bases between. Germline V gene data show CDR1 as SEHNR and CDR2 as FQNEAQ (reference sequence).

This clonotype was recorded many times. The V and J genes are TRBV20-1 and TRBJ2-1; 9 bases match TRBD2. The CDR3 totals 14 residues. The germline gives CDR1 DFQATT, CDR2 SNEGSKA (reference sequence). J lost 5 bases, V lost 0 bases, and 2 bases had no gene match. The CDR3 spells CSAREVAGDNEQFF. For the CDR3, the DNA is TGCAGTGCTAGAGAGGTAGCGGGGGACAATGAGCAGTTCTTC.

CDR3 protein: CASSPGVDIALDTEAFF. CDR3 bases: TGTGCCAGCAGCCCCGGGGTGGATATCGCCCTGGACACTGAAGCTTTCTTT. The chain recombines TRBV3-1 with TRBJ1-1, with D hard to call. With 4 bases removed from V and 3 bases from J, the gap between germline ends came to 21 bases. This CDR3 has 17 residues. Germline V gene sequence: CDR1 LGHDT, CDR2 YNNKEL (reference sequence).

This clonotype has just a few counts. The rearrangement uses TRBV10-3 and TRBJ2-5; D gene ambiguous. Looked up from germline, CDR1 is ENHRY and CDR2 is SYGVKD. Trimming pared 8 bases from V and 2 bases from J, leaving 9 bases between. CDR3 length equals 12 residues. The CDR3 sequence is CAIGTEQETQYF. The CDR3 DNA sequence: TGTGCCATCGGTACGGAGCAAGAGACCCAGTACTTC.

The chain combines TRBV10-1 with TRBJ1-1; D gene ambiguous. Trimming took 5 bases from V and 3 from J, leaving 25 bases between them. CDR3 length: 18 amino acids. Germline CDR1 reads WNHNN; CDR2 reads SYGVQD (reference sequence). CDR3 nucleotide sequence: TGCGCCAGCAGTCCTCAGGCAGGCGAGACCGACTACTACACTGAAGCTTTCTTT. It is translated as CASSPQAGETDYYTEAFF.

The sample holds a few counts of this clonotype. The chain uses TRBV29-1 and TRBJ2-7; perhaps TRBD2 as D (5 bases). This CDR3 contains 14 residues. CDR1 and CDR2 from the germline V gene are SQVTM and ANQGSEA. V lost 5 bases to trimming and J lost 4 bases, with 18 bases between them. This chain's CDR3 is CSVFSPGGRYEQYF. The CDR3 region has the DNA TGCAGCGTTTTTTCCCCCGGAGGAAGGTACGAGCAGTACTTC.

This chain uses TRBV20-1 with TRBJ1-1; D is unclear. Germline lookup yields CDR1 DFQATT and CDR2 SNEGSKA (reference sequence). The length of the CDR3 is 12 residues. V was shortened by 5 bases and J by 1 base, with 8 bases between the two germline ends. The CDR3 loop reads CSAQFGNTEAFF. The CDR3 DNA sequence: TGCAGTGCTCAGTTTGGGAACACTGAAGCTTTCTTT.